These T cell receptor beta chains were read from a single sample in a study of CD8 T cells in ankylosing spondylitis. TCRdb reprocessed the 5' RACE reads via MiXCR and lists one record per CDR3 protein. The table shows fewer than 130,000 distinct CDR3 sequences, with around 24% occurring only once. Sequenced: synovial fluid, either unsorted or a sorted T cell fraction (not recorded which). Receptor source: a male donor with ankylosing spondylitis. CDR3s include the opening cysteine and the closing phenylalanine or tryptophan. A D gene is named only where the DNA matches it firmly. Clone size is shown for a subset of rows, as once, few, many or a class of expanded clone.

j_gene: TRBJ1-1; v_gene: TRBV7-9; abundance: NA; d_gene: NA; CDR3nt: TGTGCCAGCAGGTTGGGGGTAGGCAACACTGAAGCTTTCTTT; CDR3aa: CASRLGVGNTEAFF
j_gene: TRBJ2-7; v_gene: TRBV2; abundance: NA; d_gene: TRBD1; CDR3nt: TGTGCCAGCAAGGTGGTCGGACAGGGGTTCGAGCAGTACTTC; CDR3aa: CASKVVGQGFEQYF
j_gene: TRBJ2-3; v_gene: TRBV4-1; abundance: many; d_gene: TRBD2; CDR3nt: TGCGCCAGCAGCAAATCGGTAGCGGGAGGGCCTGCAGATACGCAGTATTTT; CDR3aa: CASSKSVAGGPADTQYF
j_gene: TRBJ2-1; v_gene: TRBV6-1; abundance: few; d_gene: TRBD1; CDR3nt: TGTGCCAGCAGTCCCCCGGGACAGGGGTCCTCCTACAATGAGCAGTTCTTC; CDR3aa: CASSPPGQGSSYNEQFF
j_gene: TRBJ1-1; v_gene: TRBV20-1; abundance: NA; d_gene: NA; CDR3nt: TGCAGTGCCAGAATTATGGGAACTGAAGCTTTCTTT; CDR3aa: CSARIMGTEAFF
j_gene: TRBJ2-2; v_gene: TRBV11-3; abundance: many; d_gene: NA; CDR3nt: TGTGCCAGCAGCTTAGCTCGGGGGACCGGGGAGCTGTTTTTT; CDR3aa: CASSLARGTGELFF
j_gene: TRBJ2-2; v_gene: TRBV7-8; abundance: NA; d_gene: TRBD1; CDR3nt: TGTGCCAGCAGCTCCGGGACAGTTACCGGGGAGCTGTTTTTT; CDR3aa: CASSSGTVTGELFF
j_gene: TRBJ1-1; v_gene: TRBV5-1; abundance: few; d_gene: NA; CDR3nt: TGCGCCAGCAGCTTAGAAAACCTGAACACTGAAGCTTTCTTT; CDR3aa: CASSLENLNTEAFF
j_gene: TRBJ1-2; v_gene: TRBV29-1; abundance: NA; d_gene: NA; CDR3nt: TGCAGCGTTGATACCCATCCTGACAGCGTGTATGGCTACACCTTC; CDR3aa: CSVDTHPDSVYGYTF
j_gene: TRBJ2-4; v_gene: TRBV19; abundance: few; d_gene: NA; CDR3nt: TGTGCCAGTAGTACCCAAGGGAACATTCAGTACTTC; CDR3aa: CASSTQGNIQYF
j_gene: TRBJ2-3; v_gene: TRBV11-3; abundance: few; d_gene: TRBD2; CDR3nt: TGTGCCAGCAGCTTCTTTAGCGGGAGCACAGATACGCAGTATTTT; CDR3aa: CASSFFSGSTDTQYF
j_gene: TRBJ2-1; v_gene: TRBV24-1; abundance: few; d_gene: TRBD2; CDR3nt: TGTGCCACCAGTGATTTAGGGACTAGCGGGAGTTATGAGCAGTTCTTC; CDR3aa: CATSDLGTSGSYEQFF
j_gene: TRBJ2-1; v_gene: TRBV20-1; abundance: many; d_gene: TRBD2; CDR3nt: TGCAGTGCTCTAACCGGGACTAGCGACTACAATGAGCAGTTCTTC; CDR3aa: CSALTGTSDYNEQFF
j_gene: TRBJ2-3; v_gene: TRBV11-3; abundance: NA; d_gene: NA; CDR3nt: TGTGCCAGCAGCTATTACGGCGGGACAGATACGCAGTATTTT; CDR3aa: CASSYYGGTDTQYF
j_gene: TRBJ1-6; v_gene: TRBV6-1; abundance: NA; d_gene: NA; CDR3nt: TGTGCCAACACCCCAGGGCCGCGATCACCCCTCCACTTT; CDR3aa: CANTPGPRSPLHF
j_gene: TRBJ2-1; v_gene: TRBV7-2; abundance: NA; d_gene: TRBD2; CDR3nt: TGTGCCAGCAGCGATAACGGAGGACTAGCTAGGCGTGAGCAGTTCTTC; CDR3aa: CASSDNGGLARREQFF
j_gene: TRBJ2-7; v_gene: TRBV6-2/TRBV6-3; abundance: NA; d_gene: NA; CDR3nt: TGTGCCAGCAGTTTGTTGGCGGGATACTACGAGCAGTACTTC; CDR3aa: CASSLLAGYYEQYF
j_gene: TRBJ2-5; v_gene: TRBV7-8; abundance: NA; d_gene: TRBD1; CDR3nt: TGTGCCAGCAGCATGACAGGGGAAGGAGAGACCCAGTACTTC; CDR3aa: CASSMTGEGETQYF
j_gene: TRBJ2-2; v_gene: TRBV25-1; abundance: few; d_gene: TRBD2; CDR3nt: TGTGCCAGCAGTGAATATTGGGGGGGAACCGGGGAGCTGTTTTTT; CDR3aa: CASSEYWGGTGELFF
j_gene: TRBJ2-1; v_gene: TRBV4-1; abundance: few; d_gene: NA; CDR3nt: TGCGCCAGCAGCCAAGAGGGAGTAGTATGGAGGACGCAGTTCTTC; CDR3aa: CASSQEGVVWRTQFF
j_gene: TRBJ2-1; v_gene: TRBV20-1; abundance: NA; d_gene: NA; CDR3nt: TGCAGTGCTCGCGGACCCAGCTCCTACAATGAGCAGTTCTTC; CDR3aa: CSARGPSSYNEQFF
j_gene: TRBJ2-7; v_gene: TRBV20-1; abundance: NA; d_gene: TRBD2; CDR3nt: TGCAGTGCTCTGAGCGGGAGGGCCGAGAGCGAGCAGTACTTC; CDR3aa: CSALSGRAESEQYF
j_gene: TRBJ2-1; v_gene: TRBV15; abundance: few; d_gene: NA; CDR3nt: TGTGCCACCAGCAGAGATCCCCCCGGGACACCTAGCTCCTACAATGAGCAGTTCTTC; CDR3aa: CATSRDPPGTPSSYNEQFF
j_gene: TRBJ2-7; v_gene: TRBV10-3; abundance: many; d_gene: TRBD1; CDR3nt: TGTGCCATCAGTGAACCGGGAACAGGGGCCTACGAGCAGTACTTC; CDR3aa: CAISEPGTGAYEQYF
j_gene: TRBJ2-5; v_gene: TRBV5-1; abundance: NA; d_gene: NA; CDR3nt: TGCGCCAGCAGATATACCTCAGCAGGCGGCCAAGAGACCCAGTACTTC; CDR3aa: CASRYTSAGGQETQYF
j_gene: TRBJ1-5; v_gene: TRBV19; abundance: NA; d_gene: NA; CDR3nt: TGTGCCAGTACCCGGGGGTCGGGACACATTAGCAATCAGCCCCAGCATTTT; CDR3aa: CASTRGSGHISNQPQHF
j_gene: TRBJ2-3; v_gene: TRBV20-1; abundance: NA; d_gene: NA; CDR3nt: TGCAGTGCTAGAGATTCGGTGGGGGGTTCAGATACGCAGTATTTT; CDR3aa: CSARDSVGGSDTQYF
j_gene: TRBJ1-1; v_gene: TRBV3-1; abundance: many; d_gene: NA; CDR3nt: TGTGCCAGCAGCCAAGGACCGGGCACTGAAGCTTTCTTT; CDR3aa: CASSQGPGTEAFF
j_gene: TRBJ1-5; v_gene: TRBV7-2; abundance: few; d_gene: NA; CDR3nt: TGTGCCAGCAGCGACTCCTGGGGTGGGGTGAGGGGACCCCAGCATTTT; CDR3aa: CASSDSWGGVRGPQHF
j_gene: TRBJ2-7; v_gene: TRBV12-3/TRBV12-4; abundance: NA; d_gene: TRBD2; CDR3nt: TGTGCCAGCAGTTTCGACGCGGGAGCCAAGCAGTACTTC; CDR3aa: CASSFDAGAKQYF
j_gene: TRBJ1-1; v_gene: TRBV3-1; abundance: few; d_gene: NA; CDR3nt: TGTGCCAGCAGCCAAGGGTTGAACACTGAAGCTTTCTTT; CDR3aa: CASSQGLNTEAFF
j_gene: TRBJ2-7; v_gene: TRBV11-2; abundance: NA; d_gene: NA; CDR3nt: TGTGCCAGCAGCTTAGATTGGGCATCCTACGAGCAGTACTTC; CDR3aa: CASSLDWASYEQYF
j_gene: TRBJ2-2; v_gene: TRBV7-8; abundance: few; d_gene: NA; CDR3nt: TGTGCCAGCAGCTTAGGGTATCAGGACTCTGCAACCGGGGAGCTGTTTTTT; CDR3aa: CASSLGYQDSATGELFF
j_gene: TRBJ2-1; v_gene: TRBV6-1; abundance: few; d_gene: TRBD2; CDR3nt: TGTGCCAGCAGTGAAGCCGCCTCGGGACTAGCGGGAAATAATGAGCAGTTCTTC; CDR3aa: CASSEAASGLAGNNEQFF
j_gene: TRBJ1-5; v_gene: TRBV5-6; abundance: NA; d_gene: NA; CDR3nt: TGTGCCAGCAGCTTTACAGGGAATCAGCCCCAGCATTTT; CDR3aa: CASSFTGNQPQHF
j_gene: TRBJ2-1; v_gene: TRBV29-1; abundance: NA; d_gene: TRBD1; CDR3nt: TGCAGCTCCCGAGGTGGGACAGGGGGTGACAATGAGCAGTTCTTC; CDR3aa: CSSRGGTGGDNEQFF
j_gene: TRBJ1-1; v_gene: TRBV5-1; abundance: few; d_gene: NA; CDR3nt: TGCGCCAGCAGCTTGTCGACATCGAACACTGAAGCTTTCTTT; CDR3aa: CASSLSTSNTEAFF
j_gene: TRBJ2-7; v_gene: TRBV20-1; abundance: NA; d_gene: TRBD2; CDR3nt: TGCAGTGCTAGTCTCCTAGCGGGAATCGCCGTGGACGAGCAGTACTTC; CDR3aa: CSASLLAGIAVDEQYF
j_gene: TRBJ2-5; v_gene: TRBV7-2; abundance: few; d_gene: NA; CDR3nt: TGTGCCAGCAGCTTACTACCTTATCAAGAGACCCAGTACTTC; CDR3aa: CASSLLPYQETQYF
j_gene: TRBJ1-2; v_gene: TRBV11-2; abundance: few; d_gene: NA; CDR3nt: TGTGCCAGCAGCCAGGGATCAGGGGACAACTATGGCTACACCTTC; CDR3aa: CASSQGSGDNYGYTF
j_gene: TRBJ1-2; v_gene: TRBV20-1; abundance: NA; d_gene: NA; CDR3nt: TGCAGTGCCCTGTCCACGGACGGCCATGGCTACACCTTC; CDR3aa: CSALSTDGHGYTF
j_gene: TRBJ2-1; v_gene: TRBV6-1; abundance: few; d_gene: NA; CDR3nt: TGTGCCGCTTGCCCCGGGACATCCATCTACAATGAGCAGTTCTTC; CDR3aa: CAACPGTSIYNEQFF
j_gene: TRBJ1-2; v_gene: TRBV25-1; abundance: few; d_gene: NA; CDR3nt: TGTGCCAGCAGTCCCCACACACGGGAGACCTATGGCTACACCTTC; CDR3aa: CASSPHTRETYGYTF
j_gene: TRBJ2-3; v_gene: TRBV24-1; abundance: many; d_gene: TRBD2; CDR3nt: TGTGCCACCAGTTCTTTCGCGGGAGGAGGGGATACGCAGTATTTT; CDR3aa: CATSSFAGGGDTQYF
j_gene: TRBJ2-5; v_gene: TRBV6-6; abundance: many; d_gene: NA; CDR3nt: TGTGCCAGCAGTTACTCGGGTTGGGAGACCCAGTACTTC; CDR3aa: CASSYSGWETQYF
j_gene: TRBJ2-1; v_gene: TRBV4-1; abundance: NA; d_gene: NA; CDR3nt: TGCGCCAGCAGCCAAGTTTCGGCTCAGCAGTTCTTC; CDR3aa: CASSQVSAQQFF
j_gene: TRBJ2-7; v_gene: TRBV10-2; abundance: NA; d_gene: TRBD2; CDR3nt: TGCGCCAGCAGTTACGGACTAGCGGACTCCTACGAGCAGTACTTC; CDR3aa: CASSYGLADSYEQYF
j_gene: TRBJ2-5; v_gene: TRBV15; abundance: few; d_gene: NA; CDR3nt: TGTGCCACCAGCAATCCTGGGAGGCGGCAAGAGACCCAGTACTTC; CDR3aa: CATSNPGRRQETQYF
j_gene: TRBJ2-3; v_gene: TRBV12-3/TRBV12-4; abundance: NA; d_gene: NA; CDR3nt: TGTGCCAGCACCCTCGAGCGTCGGGATACGCAGTATTTT; CDR3aa: CASTLERRDTQYF
j_gene: TRBJ1-4; v_gene: TRBV12-3/TRBV12-4; abundance: few; d_gene: NA; CDR3nt: TGTGCCAGCAGTTGGTTCCCACCAGGGGTTAATGAAAAACTGTTTTTT; CDR3aa: CASSWFPPGVNEKLFF
j_gene: TRBJ1-2; v_gene: TRBV4-1; abundance: many; d_gene: NA; CDR3nt: TGCGCCAGCAGCCACAGGACGAGAGTTAACTATGGCTACACCTTC; CDR3aa: CASSHRTRVNYGYTF
j_gene: TRBJ1-2; v_gene: TRBV27; abundance: NA; d_gene: TRBD1; CDR3nt: TGTGCCAGCAGTCCCCGAGGGGCAGGGGGTAACTATGGCTACACCTTC; CDR3aa: CASSPRGAGGNYGYTF
j_gene: TRBJ1-6; v_gene: TRBV28; abundance: many; d_gene: NA; CDR3nt: TGTGCCAGCAGCAGGGAGGTAGATAATTCACCCCTCCACTTT; CDR3aa: CASSREVDNSPLHF
j_gene: TRBJ2-5; v_gene: TRBV29-1; abundance: NA; d_gene: NA; CDR3nt: TGCAGCGCTCCGGGGGCAGGGCGACAGACCCAGTACTTC; CDR3aa: CSAPGAGRQTQYF
j_gene: TRBJ2-1; v_gene: TRBV24-1; abundance: many; d_gene: TRBD2; CDR3nt: TGTGCCACCAGTATCGCGGGAGACCACAATGAGCAGTTCTTC; CDR3aa: CATSIAGDHNEQFF